A selection of T cell receptor beta chains follows, all from one sample in a study of shared clonotypes between healthy human individuals. Sequencing used immunoSEQ multiplex PCR; TCRdb keeps in-frame clones, though not all of them. The data show 2 million or so clones, with 85% to 95% seen just once and 0.1% to 0.15% held by the top ten. The sequenced sample consisted of naive CD4+ T cells sorted from blood. These receptors were collected from a man between 18 and 35 years old in good health. Each CDR3 is given with its conserved first and last residue. The D gene is left open where the match is weak. Size is omitted from some rows. Given values are once, few, many or a class for expanded clones.

clone size: -; D gene: -; J gene: TRBJ1-1; V gene: TRBV18; CDR3 protein: CASSPNWGGTDAFF; CDR3 DNA: TGTGCCAGCTCACCTAATTGGGGAGGGACTGACGCTTTCTTT
clone size: once; D gene: -; J gene: TRBJ2-5; V gene: TRBV30; CDR3 protein: CAWTGQRWETQYF; CDR3 DNA: TGTGCCTGGACGGGACAACGATGGGAGACCCAGTACTTC
clone size: -; D gene: -; J gene: TRBJ2-3; V gene: TRBV5-6; CDR3 protein: CASSLTPTDTQYF; CDR3 DNA: TGTGCCAGCAGCTTGACCCCCACAGATACGCAGTATTTT
clone size: -; D gene: -; J gene: TRBJ1-5; V gene: TRBV6-6; CDR3 protein: CASSYVQTGGNQPQHF; CDR3 DNA: TGTGCCAGCAGTTACGTTCAGACCGGAGGGAATCAGCCCCAGCATTTT
clone size: -; D gene: -; J gene: TRBJ1-1; V gene: TRBV18; CDR3 protein: CASSPGPSNTEAFF; CDR3 DNA: TGTGCCAGCTCACCAGGCCCCTCAAACACTGAAGCTTTCTTT
clone size: -; D gene: TRBD2; J gene: TRBJ2-1; V gene: TRBV4-1; CDR3 protein: CASSQVVGGRTYNEQFF; CDR3 DNA: TGCGCCAGCAGCCAAGTGGTGGGCGGGAGGACCTACAATGAGCAGTTCTTC
clone size: -; D gene: TRBD2; J gene: TRBJ2-2; V gene: TRBV6-1; CDR3 protein: CASSRQAGGTGELFF; CDR3 DNA: TGTGCCAGCAGCCGACAGGCGGGGGGCACCGGGGAGCTGTTTTTT
clone size: -; D gene: -; J gene: TRBJ1-1; V gene: TRBV6-5; CDR3 protein: CASSPTWVNTEAFF; CDR3 DNA: TGTGCCAGCAGTCCTACCTGGGTGAACACTGAAGCTTTCTTT
clone size: -; D gene: -; J gene: TRBJ2-1; V gene: TRBV7-2; CDR3 protein: CASSPSRHPALDEQFF; CDR3 DNA: TGTGCCAGCAGCCCTAGTCGGCATCCGGCACTAGATGAGCAGTTCTTC
clone size: -; D gene: -; J gene: TRBJ1-4; V gene: TRBV15; CDR3 protein: CATSRRSANEKLFF; CDR3 DNA: TGTGCCACCAGCAGAAGGTCAGCTAATGAAAAACTGTTTTTT
clone size: -; D gene: TRBD1; J gene: TRBJ1-2; V gene: TRBV10-3; CDR3 protein: CAISGTGSYGYTF; CDR3 DNA: TGTGCCATCAGTGGGACAGGGTCCTATGGCTACACCTTC
clone size: -; D gene: -; J gene: TRBJ1-6; V gene: TRBV30; CDR3 protein: CAWTQGGHSPLHF; CDR3 DNA: TGTGCCTGGACCCAAGGGGGTCATTCACCCCTCCACTTT
clone size: -; D gene: TRBD2; J gene: TRBJ2-5; V gene: TRBV29-1; CDR3 protein: CSVVGLAGRQETQYF; CDR3 DNA: TGCAGCGTTGTGGGACTAGCGGGGCGCCAAGAGACCCAGTACTTC
clone size: -; D gene: -; J gene: TRBJ2-3; V gene: TRBV6-1; CDR3 protein: CASSEHGLTDTQYF; CDR3 DNA: TGTGCCAGCAGTGAACATGGGCTCACAGATACGCAGTATTTT
clone size: -; D gene: TRBD2; J gene: TRBJ2-3; V gene: TRBV5-1; CDR3 protein: CASKPSGGTDTQYF; CDR3 DNA: TGCGCCAGCAAACCTAGCGGGGGGACAGATACGCAGTATTTT
clone size: -; D gene: TRBD1; J gene: TRBJ1-2; V gene: TRBV2; CDR3 protein: CASSEAQTGGSYGYTF; CDR3 DNA: TGTGCCAGCAGTGAAGCGCAGACAGGGGGAAGCTATGGCTACACCTTC
clone size: once; D gene: -; J gene: TRBJ1-1; V gene: TRBV7-8; CDR3 protein: CASRTVNTEAFF; CDR3 DNA: TGTGCCAGTAGGACAGTGAACACTGAAGCTTTCTTT
clone size: -; D gene: -; J gene: TRBJ1-6; V gene: TRBV6-5; CDR3 protein: CASTAEGGGRTLHF; CDR3 DNA: TGTGCCAGCACCGCGGAGGGGGGGGGAAGGACCCTCCACTTT
clone size: once; D gene: -; J gene: TRBJ2-7; V gene: TRBV6-1; CDR3 protein: CASTLGGSEQYF; CDR3 DNA: TGTGCCAGCACCCTTGGGGGGTCCGAGCAGTACTTC
clone size: -; D gene: -; J gene: TRBJ1-1; V gene: TRBV28; CDR3 protein: CASSPDSVGGEAFF; CDR3 DNA: TGTGCCAGCAGCCCGGACTCCGTTGGTGGTGAAGCTTTCTTT
clone size: few; D gene: -; J gene: TRBJ2-7; V gene: TRBV15; CDR3 protein: CATSRGLAPSSYEQYF; CDR3 DNA: TGTGCCACCAGCAGAGGTCTAGCGCCGAGCTCCTACGAGCAGTACTTC
clone size: -; D gene: TRBD2; J gene: TRBJ2-3; V gene: TRBV6-5; CDR3 protein: CASSYGLAGGPDTQYF; CDR3 DNA: TGTGCCAGCAGTTACGGACTAGCGGGGGGACCAGATACGCAGTATTTT
clone size: -; D gene: -; J gene: TRBJ2-5; V gene: TRBV29-1; CDR3 protein: CSVGSETQYF; CDR3 DNA: TGCAGCGTTGGGTCTGAGACCCAGTACTTC
clone size: -; D gene: -; J gene: TRBJ2-2; V gene: TRBV6-4; CDR3 protein: CASSDSPNTGELFF; CDR3 DNA: TGTGCCAGCAGTGACTCGCCGAACACCGGGGAGCTGTTTTTT
clone size: -; D gene: TRBD1; J gene: TRBJ2-4; V gene: TRBV5-3; CDR3 protein: CALQGRQAKNIQYF; CDR3 DNA: TGTGCCCTACAGGGGCGTCAAGCCAAAAACATTCAGTACTTC